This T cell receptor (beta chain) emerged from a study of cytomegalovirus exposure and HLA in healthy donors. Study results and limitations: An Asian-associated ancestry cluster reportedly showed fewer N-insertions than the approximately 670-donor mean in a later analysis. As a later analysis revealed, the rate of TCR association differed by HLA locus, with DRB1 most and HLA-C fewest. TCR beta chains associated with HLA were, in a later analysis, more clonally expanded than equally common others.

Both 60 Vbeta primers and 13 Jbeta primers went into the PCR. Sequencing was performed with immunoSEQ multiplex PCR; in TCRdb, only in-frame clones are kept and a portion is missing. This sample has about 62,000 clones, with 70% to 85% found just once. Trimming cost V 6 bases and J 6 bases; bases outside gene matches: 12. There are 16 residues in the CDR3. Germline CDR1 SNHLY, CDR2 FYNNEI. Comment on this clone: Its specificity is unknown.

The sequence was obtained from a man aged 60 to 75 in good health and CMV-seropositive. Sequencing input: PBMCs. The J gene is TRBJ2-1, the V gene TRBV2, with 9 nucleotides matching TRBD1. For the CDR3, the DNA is TGTGCCAGCAGAGCCATTCGGGACAGGGAGGGCAATGAGCAGTTCTTC. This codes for CASRAIRDREGNEQFF.